This T cell receptor beta chain is from a study of pediatric ulcerative colitis. Findings and limits, study-wide: Blood samples from a couple of patients yielded substantially fewer templates and were excluded from blood-rectal overlap analysis.

Some clones are missing from TCRdb's copy, which holds only in-frame ones; the method was immunoSEQ multiplex PCR. The table records 30,000 or so clones, about 81% of them present only once. Turning to this clone: Its target is not known.

There are 13 residues in the CDR3. Germline V lookup: CDR1 SGHNT, CDR2 YENEEA. V was cut by 2 bases and J by 3 bases, with 8 bases left in between. During colonoscopy, one to two rectal pinch biopsies were collected. Sequencing used gut tissue. V and J are TRBV11-3 and TRBJ2-7; no definite D call. This clonotype was sampled from a boy aged 5-17 years with mild ulcerative colitis. The CDR3 bases are TGTGCCAGCAGCTTACGTGGCGGCTACGAGCAGTACTTC. It codes for CASSLRGGYEQYF.